This T cell receptor beta chain was recovered during a study of shared clonotypes between healthy human individuals. The length of the CDR3 is 14 residues. The germline gives CDR1 MNHEY, CDR2 SMNVEV (reference sequence). Trimming shortened V by 3 bases and J by 2 bases, and 10 bases separated the two germline ends. Sequencing was performed with immunoSEQ multiplex PCR; in TCRdb, only in-frame clones are kept and a portion is missing. This sample has 2.3 million or so clones, with more than 85% found just once. The sequenced sample consisted of naive CD4+ T cells from PBMCs. Noted subset: CD45RA+ positively selected. The TCR originated in a young man in good health. Some clones in this sample may be carry-over from other donors' samples. This rearrangement joins TRBV27 to TRBJ1-1; possibly TRBD1 for D (6 bases). CDR3 bases: TGTGCCAGCAGTTTTTCAGGGGTTAACACTGAAGCTTTCTTT. This translates into CASSFSGVNTEAFF.